The next 5 T cell receptor beta chains were all read from a single sample in a study of blood T cells in healthy people across ages. The second PCR ran roughly 6 to 11 cycles with a sample-barcoded 5' primer and J-beta primers. TCRdb analysed the 5' RACE reads with MiXCR anew, one entry per CDR3 protein. The table includes about 680,000 distinct CDR3 sequences, around 48% detected once. The sequenced sample consisted of blood. These receptors all come from a woman aged 55-69 years in good health.

In this sample, this clonotype turned up a few times. This chain uses TRBV6-5 with TRBJ2-1; no clear D gene. The germline gives CDR1 MNHEY, CDR2 SVGAGI. The CDR3 loop spans 19 amino acids. The V and J ends lost 3 bases and 2 bases respectively, with 23 bases between them. The CDR3 reads CASSYRALSTPVTYNEQFF. The CDR3 region has the DNA TGTGCCAGCAGTTATCGGGCTCTAAGCACTCCGGTAACCTACAATGAGCAGTTCTTC.

The CDR3 loop is CASSRASFGGARHEQYF. The CDR3 DNA follows: TGTGCCAGCAGCCGTGCCTCGTTTGGGGGAGCCCGACACGAGCAGTACTTC. This chain connects TRBV3-1 to TRBJ2-5; D may correspond to TRBD1 or TRBD2 (5 bases each). The J call is doubtful: the DNA matches TRBJ2-7 better. The germline V gene has CDR1 LGHDT and CDR2 YNNKEL (reference sequence). The CDR3 is made up of 17 amino acids.

This clonotype showed up just a few times. The rearrangement uses TRBV20-1 and TRBJ2-3; maybe TRBD2 (5 bases). This CDR3 is 13 amino acids long. V gave up 8 bases and J gave up 2 bases, with 14 bases separating them. Germline V gene data show CDR1 as DFQATT and CDR2 as SNEGSKA (reference sequence). The CDR3 bases are TGCAGTCCAAAGTCAGCGGCCACAGATACGCAGTATTTT. Translated, it gives CSPKSAATDTQYF.

This chain links TRBV30 with TRBJ2-1, with 12 bases matching TRBD2. The CDR3 totals 15 residues. The germline V gene has CDR1 GTSNPN and CDR2 SVGIG (reference sequence). In nucleotides, the CDR3 is TGTGCTAAGTCAAGAGGACTAGCGGGGAACAATGAGCAGTTCTTC. It codes for CAKSRGLAGNNEQFF.

Comments on this clonotype: A single base separates this from a much larger clone, so it may be a read error. The chain's CDR3 is CAGSLASNNEQFF. CDR3 nucleotides: TGTGCCGGCAGCTTAGCCAGTAACAATGAGCAGTTCTTC. The chain recombines TRBV7-2 with TRBJ2-1; no clear D. The V gene's germline CDR1 is SGHTA and CDR2 FQGNSA. CDR3 length: 13 residues.